This TCR beta chain is from a study of lymphopenia after photon versus proton radiotherapy. Comments on this clone: Its antigen is undetermined.

The data were produced by immunoSEQ multiplex PCR, yet TCRdb's version contains in-frame clones alone and is incomplete. The sample includes fewer than 6,000 clones, approximately 88% of them seen just once. Study findings and constraints: Post-nadir diversity loss with photons came from oligoclonal expansion, particularly CD8+ Temra cells. Relative stability marked proton patients; photon patients lost diversity and naive cells. Survival link was tested only in deceased patients; proton benefit remains a possibility.

The clonotype comes from an elderly man with cholangiocarcinoma. Sequences were derived from peripheral blood, sampled from a patient treated with photon-based radiotherapy.

CDR3 in DNA: TGTGCCAGCATCGGACTATCCTCTGGGGCCAACGTCCTGACTTTC. Its protein product is CASIGLSSGANVLTF. The chain carries TRBV6-5 and TRBJ2-6; the D gene is possibly TRBD2 (6 bases). CDR3 size: 15 residues. CDR1 is MNHEY and CDR2 is SVGAGI in the germline V gene. Trimming removed 7 bases from V and 0 bases from J, with 10 bases in between.